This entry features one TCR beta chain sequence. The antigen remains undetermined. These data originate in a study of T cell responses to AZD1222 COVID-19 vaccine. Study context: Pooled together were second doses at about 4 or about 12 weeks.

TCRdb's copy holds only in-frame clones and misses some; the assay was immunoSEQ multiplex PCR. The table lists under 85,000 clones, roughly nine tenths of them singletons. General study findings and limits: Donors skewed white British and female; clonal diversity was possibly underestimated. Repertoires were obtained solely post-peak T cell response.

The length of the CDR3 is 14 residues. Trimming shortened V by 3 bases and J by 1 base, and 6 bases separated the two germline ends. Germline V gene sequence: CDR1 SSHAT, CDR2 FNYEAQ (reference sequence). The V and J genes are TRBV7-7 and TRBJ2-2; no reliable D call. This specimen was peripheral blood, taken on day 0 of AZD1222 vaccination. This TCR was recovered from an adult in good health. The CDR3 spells CASSLGLNTGELFF. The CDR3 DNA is TGTGCCAGCAGCTTGGGGTTGAACACCGGGGAGCTGTTTTTT.